The entry that follows covers one T cell receptor beta chain sequence. Its antigen is not identified. Being one base from a much bigger clone, this may be a read error. Germline CDR1 MNHNS, CDR2 SASEGT. This CDR3 region has 17 residues. The sample belongs to a study of T cells in Graves' hyperthyroidism and ophthalmopathy. General study findings and limits: Blood shared most expanded thyroid clonotypes above 0.001.

Amplification targeted TCR beta CDR3 regions from RNA transcripts. Carried out on the TCR CDR3, a first-round RT-PCR used the HTBI primer set. TCRdb fed the multiplex PCR reads into MiXCR, producing one record per CDR3 protein. In the table there are around 500,000 distinct CDR3 sequences, 14% of which are singletons. Any patient presenting with uncontrolled infection, other autoimmune disease, pregnancy or lactation was left out. The material sequenced was blood. This TCR came from a woman in her thirties or forties with Graves' hyperthyroidism. The chain joins TRBV6-1 to TRBJ2-7; 8 bases agree with TRBD2. The CDR3 DNA sequence: TGTACCAGCAGTGCCGTGCCAGGGACTAGAGGGGTCTACGAGCAGTACTTC. Its translation: CTSSAVPGTRGVYEQYF.